The 17 T cell receptor beta chains below come from one sample, sequenced in a study of OX40 agonist ivuxolimab in advanced cancers. TCRdb's copy holds only in-frame clones and misses some; the assay was immunoSEQ multiplex PCR. The sample has 85,000 to 130,000 clones; about nine tenths are singletons. The input for sequencing was CD4+ or CD8+ T cells sorted from blood, taken in a trial of the OX40 agonist ivuxolimab. The receptor source for this set is an adult with an advanced solid tumor such as melanoma, head and neck, liver or kidney cancer.

The chain links TRBV28 to TRBJ2-3; 7 bases are a match to TRBD2. The CDR3 has 15 amino acids. The germline gives CDR1 MDHEN, CDR2 SYDVKM. V lost 7 bases, J lost 0 bases, and 7 bases stayed unmatched. CDR3 loop: CASKSGATSTDTQYF. The CDR3 DNA follows: TGTGCCAGCAAAAGCGGGGCTACTAGCACAGATACGCAGTATTTT.

The chain uses TRBV7-9 and TRBJ2-1; D might be TRBD1 or TRBD2, each matching 5 bases. Germline V gene data show CDR1 as SEHNR and CDR2 as FQNEAQ (reference sequence). The CDR3 has 16 amino acids. V lost 5 bases, J lost 4 bases, and 18 bases lay in between. Here the CDR3 reads CASSLIKGWGYNEQFF. In nucleotides, the CDR3 is TGTGCCAGCAGCCTGATTAAGGGGTGGGGGTACAATGAGCAGTTCTTC.

V and J are TRBV27 and TRBJ2-7, with D perhaps matching TRBD2 (5 bases). With 3 bases removed from V and 2 bases from J, the gap between germline ends came to 11 bases. The germline V gene encodes CDR1 MNHEY and CDR2 SMNVEV (reference sequence). This CDR3 is built from 14 residues. The CDR3 is CASSLGRGAYEQYF. In nucleotides, the CDR3 is TGTGCCAGCAGTTTGGGCCGGGGAGCCTACGAGCAGTACTTC.

V and J are TRBV6-5 and TRBJ1-5; maybe TRBD1 (5 bases). Trimming pared 5 bases from V and 1 base from J, leaving 6 bases between. This CDR3 is built from 13 residues. Germline V gene sequence: CDR1 MNHEY, CDR2 SVGAGI. The CDR3 DNA follows: TGTGCCAGCAGTCAGGGAAGCAATCAGCCCCAGCATTTT. The encoded protein is CASSQGSNQPQHF.

V is TRBV28 and J is TRBJ1-2; D not resolved. V lost 3 bases and J 11 bases, leaving 13 bases between the germline ends. The CDR3 has 12 residues. Germline values: CDR1 MDHEN, CDR2 SYDVKM. CDR3 protein: CASSFGQLFYTF. The CDR3 nucleotides are TGTGCCAGCAGTTTCGGGCAACTTTTTTACACCTTC.

The count of this clone is one. The V gene is TRBV10-1, the J gene TRBJ1-5, with 11 bases aligning to TRBD1. Germline lookup yields CDR1 WNHNN and CDR2 SYGVQD (reference sequence). The CDR3 consists of 18 residues. V trimming: 5 bases; J trimming: 0 bases; junction bases outside the gene matches: 9. Written as DNA, the CDR3 is TGCGCCAGCAGTCCCCGGGACAGGGGGTATTTTAGCAATCAGCCCCAGCATTTT. Translation gives CASSPRDRGYFSNQPQHF.

The gene calls are TRBV6-5 and TRBJ1-5; D is uncertain. Trimming stripped 6 bases from V and 4 bases from J, with 10 bases between. Looked up from germline, CDR1 is MNHEY and CDR2 is SVGAGI. The CDR3 spans 13 residues. CDR3 sequence (DNA): TGTGCCAGCAGCCGAAGGGAGAATCAGCCCCAGCATTTT. It encodes CASSRRENQPQHF.

The chain recombines TRBV15 with TRBJ2-7, with TRBD1 identical over 10 bases. Germline-derived CDR1 and CDR2 are LNHNV and YYDKDF (reference sequence). The CDR3 spans 15 residues. V lost 3 bases, J lost 5 bases, and 7 bases stayed unmatched. CDR3 bases: TGTGCCACCAGCAGGGGGACAGGGGAAGGGAACGAGCAGTACTTC. Encoded protein: CATSRGTGEGNEQYF.

The J gene is TRBJ2-5, the V gene TRBV7-7; TRBD1 agrees at 7 bases. V trimming: 2 bases; J trimming: 4 bases; junction bases outside the gene matches: 4. In germline, CDR1 is SSHAT, CDR2 FNYEAQ (reference sequence). CDR3 length: 14 residues. The CDR3 loop reads CASSLSAGGETQYF. CDR3 sequence (DNA): TGTGCCAGCAGCTTATCGGCAGGGGGAGAGACCCAGTACTTC.

V is TRBV5-8 and J is TRBJ1-2; 8 bases are a match to TRBD1. CDR3 length: 15 residues. Germline V gene lookup returns CDR1 SGHTS and CDR2 YDEGEE. Trimming took 4 bases from V and 8 from J; bases not matched to a gene: 13. DNA for the CDR3: TGTGCCAGCAGCCTTAGGACAGGGAAGGCTTACGGCTACACCTTC. Its translation: CASSLRTGKAYGYTF.

The chain links TRBV4-1 to TRBJ2-5; D might be TRBD1 or TRBD2, each matching 5 bases. The CDR3 is 14 amino acids. Per the germline V gene, CDR1 is MGHRA and CDR2 is YSYEKL. Deletions cut 1 base from V and 2 bases from J, with 8 bases between. The CDR3 region has the DNA TGCGCCAGCAGCCAAGCGGGGACGCAAGAGACCCAGTACTTC. Amino acid sequence: CASSQAGTQETQYF.

This rearrangement joins TRBV5-6 to TRBJ1-1, with 11 bases lining up with TRBD1. From germline, CDR1 is SGHDT and CDR2 YYEEEE. V gave up 3 bases and J gave up 4 bases; unmatched junction bases: 5. This CDR3 is 15 amino acids long. The CDR3 coding sequence is TGTGCCAGCAGCTGGGGGACAGGGGGGCGCACTGAAGCTTTCTTT. Its protein product is CASSWGTGGRTEAFF.

The rearrangement uses TRBV20-1 and TRBJ1-4, with a weak D call TRBD1 (5 bases). This CDR3 has 11 amino acids. Trimming took off 6 bases at V and 8 bases at J, with 10 bases between the two ends. Germline V lookup: CDR1 DFQATT, CDR2 SNEGSKA (reference sequence). CDR3 coding DNA: TGCAGTGCGGCCCCAGGGGAAAAACTGTTTTTT. The encoded protein is CSAAPGEKLFF.

The chain links TRBV2 to TRBJ1-4; TRBD1 aligns across 9 bases. Trimming removed 7 bases from V and 8 bases from J; junction bases left unmatched: 8. The CDR3 extends over 14 amino acids. CDR1 is SNHLY, CDR2 FYNNEI, per germline. The CDR3 DNA reads TGTGCCAGCATGCTGGACAGGGGCTCAGAAAAACTGTTTTTT. Translated, it gives CASMLDRGSEKLFF.

In its sample, this clone was seen once. This rearrangement joins TRBV7-2 to TRBJ1-4, with a tentative D call TRBD1 (5 bases). V was shortened by 5 bases and J by 5 bases, with 12 bases between the two germline ends. This CDR3 has 14 amino acids. The germline CDR1 and CDR2 sequences are SGHTA and FQGNSA. The CDR3 loop reads CASSPQGPNEKLFF. CDR3 sequence (DNA): TGTGCCAGCAGCCCCCAGGGCCCCAATGAAAAACTGTTTTTT.

The chain is built from TRBV2 and TRBJ1-6; 7 bases match TRBD1. The V and J ends lost 11 bases and 4 bases, in that order; junction bases with no gene match: 8. The CDR3 is made up of 14 amino acids. Per the germline V gene, CDR1 is SNHLY and CDR2 is FYNNEI. This CDR3 is CASGRDRYNSPLHF. For the CDR3, the DNA is TGTGCCTCTGGGCGGGACAGATATAATTCACCCCTCCACTTT.

The gene calls are TRBV6-5 and TRBJ2-7; 8 bases match TRBD1. The CDR3 extends over 14 amino acids. The germline gives CDR1 MNHEY, CDR2 SVGAGI. V dropped 7 bases and J dropped 3; count of bases not matched to a gene: 8. The CDR3: CASTGQGGLYEQYF. The CDR3 coding sequence is TGTGCCAGCACCGGACAGGGCGGACTCTACGAGCAGTACTTC.